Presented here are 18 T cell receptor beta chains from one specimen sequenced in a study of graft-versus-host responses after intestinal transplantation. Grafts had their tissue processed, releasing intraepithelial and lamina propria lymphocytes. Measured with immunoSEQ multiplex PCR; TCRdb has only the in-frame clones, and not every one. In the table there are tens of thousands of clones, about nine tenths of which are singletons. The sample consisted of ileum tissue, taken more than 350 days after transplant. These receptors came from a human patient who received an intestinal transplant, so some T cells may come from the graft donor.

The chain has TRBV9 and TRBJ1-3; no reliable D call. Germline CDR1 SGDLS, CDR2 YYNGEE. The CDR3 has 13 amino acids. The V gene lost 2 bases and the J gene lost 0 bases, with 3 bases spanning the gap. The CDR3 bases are TGTGCCAGCAGCGTTTCCTCTGGAAACACCATATATTTT. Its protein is CASSVSSGNTIYF.

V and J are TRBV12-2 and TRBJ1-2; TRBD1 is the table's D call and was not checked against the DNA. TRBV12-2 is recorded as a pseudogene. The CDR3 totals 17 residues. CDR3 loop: CASRSPLPGQGNYGYTF. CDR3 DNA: TGTGCAAGTCGCTCCCCACTTCCGGGGCAGGGGAACTATGGCTACACCTTC.

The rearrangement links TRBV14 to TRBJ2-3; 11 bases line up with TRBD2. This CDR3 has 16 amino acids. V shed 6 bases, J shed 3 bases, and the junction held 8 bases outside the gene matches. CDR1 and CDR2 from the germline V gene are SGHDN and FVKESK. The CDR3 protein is CASSSGLAGSTDTQYF. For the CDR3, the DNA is TGTGCCAGCAGTTCAGGACTAGCGGGCAGTACAGATACGCAGTATTTT.

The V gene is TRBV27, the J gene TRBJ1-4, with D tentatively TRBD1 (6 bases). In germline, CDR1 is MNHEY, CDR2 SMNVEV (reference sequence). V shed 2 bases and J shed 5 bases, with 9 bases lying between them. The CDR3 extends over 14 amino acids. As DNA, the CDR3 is TGTGCCAGCAGTTTAAGGACAGCGAATGAAAAACTGTTTTTT. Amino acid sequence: CASSLRTANEKLFF.

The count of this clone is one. CDR3 amino acids: CASSAGTGGGYTF. The CDR3, as DNA: TGTGCCAGCAGCGCCGGGACAGGGGGCGGCTACACCTTC. The genes are TRBV2 and TRBJ1-2; 12 bases align to TRBD1. Trimming at V came to 6 bases and at J to 8 bases, leaving 4 bases not matched to a gene. The CDR3 spans 13 residues. CDR1 is SNHLY and CDR2 is FYNNEI in the germline V gene.

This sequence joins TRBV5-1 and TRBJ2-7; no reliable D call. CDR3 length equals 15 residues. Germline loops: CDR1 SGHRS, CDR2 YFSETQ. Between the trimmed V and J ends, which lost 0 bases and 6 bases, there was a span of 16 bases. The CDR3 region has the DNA TGCGCCAGCAGCTTGGAGCCAGCGACCTTGTTCGAGCAGTACTTC. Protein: CASSLEPATLFEQYF.

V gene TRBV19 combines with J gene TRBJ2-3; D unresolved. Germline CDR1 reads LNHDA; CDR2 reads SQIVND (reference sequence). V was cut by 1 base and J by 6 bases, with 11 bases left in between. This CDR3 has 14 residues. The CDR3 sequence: CASSIAQIGDTQYF. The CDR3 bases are TGTGCCAGTAGTATAGCGCAGATTGGGGATACGCAGTATTTT. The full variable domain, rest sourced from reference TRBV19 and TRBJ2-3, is DGGITQSPKYLFRKEGQNVTLSCEQNLNHDAMYWYRQDPGQGLRLIYYSQIVNDFQKGDIAEGYSVSREKKESFPLTVTSAQKNPTAFYLCASSIAQIGDTQYFGPGTRLTVL.

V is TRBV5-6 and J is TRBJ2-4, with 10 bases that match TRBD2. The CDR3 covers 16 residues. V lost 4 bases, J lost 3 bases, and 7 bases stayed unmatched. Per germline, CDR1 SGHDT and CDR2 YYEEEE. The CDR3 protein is CASSPIAGGHKNIQYF. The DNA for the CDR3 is TGTGCCAGCAGCCCCATAGCGGGAGGCCACAAAAACATTCAGTACTTC.

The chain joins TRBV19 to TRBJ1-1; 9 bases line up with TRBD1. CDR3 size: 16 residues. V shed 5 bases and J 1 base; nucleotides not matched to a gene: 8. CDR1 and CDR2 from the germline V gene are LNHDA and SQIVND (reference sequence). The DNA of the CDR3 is TGTGCCAGTAGTGGAAGGACAGGGGTCGGGAACACTGAAGCTTTCTTT. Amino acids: CASSGRTGVGNTEAFF.

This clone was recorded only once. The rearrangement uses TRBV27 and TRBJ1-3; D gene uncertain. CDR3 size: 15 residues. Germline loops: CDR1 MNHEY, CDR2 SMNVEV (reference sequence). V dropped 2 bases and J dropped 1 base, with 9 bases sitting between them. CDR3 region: CASSLGLGSGNTIYF. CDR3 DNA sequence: TGTGCCAGCAGTTTAGGATTAGGGTCTGGAAACACCATATATTTT.

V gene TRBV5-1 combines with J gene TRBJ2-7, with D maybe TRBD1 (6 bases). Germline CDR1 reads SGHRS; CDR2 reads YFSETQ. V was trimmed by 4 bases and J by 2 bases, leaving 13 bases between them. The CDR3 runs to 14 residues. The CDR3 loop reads CASSPRDTPYEQYF. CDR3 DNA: TGCGCCAGCAGCCCCCGGGACACCCCCTACGAGCAGTACTTC.

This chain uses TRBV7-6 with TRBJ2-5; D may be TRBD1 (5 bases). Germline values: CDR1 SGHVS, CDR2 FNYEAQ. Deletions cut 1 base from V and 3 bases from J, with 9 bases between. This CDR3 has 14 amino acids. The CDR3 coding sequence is TGTGCCAGCAGCTTAGGGGGCCCAAAAGAGACCCAGTACTTC. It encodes CASSLGGPKETQYF.

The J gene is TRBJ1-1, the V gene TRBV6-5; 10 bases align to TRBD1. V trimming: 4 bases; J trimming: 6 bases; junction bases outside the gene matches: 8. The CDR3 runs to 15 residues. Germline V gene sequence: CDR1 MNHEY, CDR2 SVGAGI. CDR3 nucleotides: TGTGCCAGCAGTTTGAGACAGGGGGCGCCCGCTGAAGCTTTCTTT. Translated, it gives CASSLRQGAPAEAFF.

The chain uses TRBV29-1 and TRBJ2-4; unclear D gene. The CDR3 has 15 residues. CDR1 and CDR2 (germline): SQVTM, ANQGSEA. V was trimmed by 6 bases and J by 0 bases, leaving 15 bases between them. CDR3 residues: CSVNVGRRAKNIQYF. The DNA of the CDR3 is TGCAGCGTAAACGTGGGCAGGAGAGCCAAAAACATTCAGTACTTC.

CDR3 sequence reads: CASSGYPGYGYTF. CDR3 DNA sequence: TGTGCCAGCAGCGGATATCCGGGGTATGGCTACACCTTC. The genes are TRBV9 and TRBJ1-2; no clear D gene. This CDR3 region has 13 residues. V gave up 3 bases and J gave up 5 bases, with 11 bases separating them. Germline V gene lookup returns CDR1 SGDLS and CDR2 YYNGEE.

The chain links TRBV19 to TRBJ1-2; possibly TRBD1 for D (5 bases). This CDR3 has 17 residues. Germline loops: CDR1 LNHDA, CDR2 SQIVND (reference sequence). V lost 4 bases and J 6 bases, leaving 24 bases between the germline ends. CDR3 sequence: CASSTFPGRRPPDGYTF. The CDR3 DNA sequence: TGTGCCAGTAGTACCTTTCCGGGACGGAGACCTCCTGATGGCTACACCTTC.

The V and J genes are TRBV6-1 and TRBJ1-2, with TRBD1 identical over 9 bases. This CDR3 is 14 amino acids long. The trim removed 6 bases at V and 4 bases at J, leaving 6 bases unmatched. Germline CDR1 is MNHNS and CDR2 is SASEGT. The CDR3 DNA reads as TGTGCCAGCAGAAGACAGGGGGTTGCCTATGGCTACACCTTC. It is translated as CASRRQGVAYGYTF.

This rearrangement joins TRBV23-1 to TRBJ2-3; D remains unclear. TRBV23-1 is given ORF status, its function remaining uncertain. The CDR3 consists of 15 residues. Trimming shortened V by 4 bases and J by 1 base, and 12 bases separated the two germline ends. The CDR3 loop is CASSPPRRCTDTQYF. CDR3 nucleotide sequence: TGCGCCAGCAGTCCGCCGAGGCGGTGCACAGATACGCAGTATTTT.